This TCR beta chain was retrieved from a study of cytomegalovirus exposure and HLA in healthy donors. Study-wide points: The study put under 200 TCR beta chains on its list as cytomegalovirus-associated. It was in a later analysis that TCR association rates were seen to vary by HLA locus, highest for DRB1 and lowest for HLA-C. Researchers reported that a few CMV-associated chains were confirmed in vitro as CMV antigen-specific. What a later analysis showed was that several of the most significant clusters appeared linked to common viral pathogens.

Both 60 Vbeta primers and 13 Jbeta primers went into the PCR. Sequencing used immunoSEQ multiplex PCR; TCRdb keeps in-frame clones, though not all of them. The sample has over 95,000 clones, around two thirds seen once. Regarding this clone: The antigen remains undetermined.

The TCR comes from a human donor in good health. The sequenced material came from PBMCs.

The CDR3 nucleotides read TGTGCCAGCAGCGTAGACGGTGCAATAGATTCACCCCTCCACTTT. This encodes CASSVDGAIDSPLHF. The genes are TRBV9 and TRBJ1-6; D call uncertain. The CDR3 length is 15 residues. The V end was cut by 0 bases, the J end by 8 bases, with 12 bases between. The germline gives CDR1 SGDLS, CDR2 YYNGEE.